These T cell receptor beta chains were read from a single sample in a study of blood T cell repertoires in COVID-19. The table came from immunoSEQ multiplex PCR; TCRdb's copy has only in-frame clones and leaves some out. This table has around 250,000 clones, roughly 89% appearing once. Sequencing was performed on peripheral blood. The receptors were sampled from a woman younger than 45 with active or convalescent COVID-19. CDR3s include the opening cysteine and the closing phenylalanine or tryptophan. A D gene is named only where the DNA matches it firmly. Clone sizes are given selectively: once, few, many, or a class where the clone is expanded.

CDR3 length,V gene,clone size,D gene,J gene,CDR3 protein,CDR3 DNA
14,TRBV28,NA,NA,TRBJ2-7,CASSPGGRTYEQYF,TGTGCCAGCAGTCCAGGGGGGCGAACCTACGAGCAGTACTTC
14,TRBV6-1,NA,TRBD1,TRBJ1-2,CASSDLDRGKGYTF,TGTGCCAGCAGTGACCTAGACAGGGGAAAAGGCTACACCTTC
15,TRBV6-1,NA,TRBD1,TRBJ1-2,CASSEARTGTIGYTF,TGTGCCAGCAGTGAGGCAAGGACAGGGACGATTGGCTACACCTTC
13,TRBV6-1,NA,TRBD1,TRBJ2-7,CASSEDRGDEQYF,TGTGCCAGCAGTGAAGACAGGGGAGACGAGCAGTACTTC
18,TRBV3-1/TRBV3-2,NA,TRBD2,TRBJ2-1,CASSQLLTGTSVGNEQFF,TGTGCCAGCAGCCAACTACTAACCGGGACTAGCGTCGGGAATGAGCAGTTCTTC
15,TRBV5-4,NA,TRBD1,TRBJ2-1,CASSILRDSYNEQFF,TGTGCCAGCAGCATCCTCCGGGACAGTTACAATGAGCAGTTCTTC
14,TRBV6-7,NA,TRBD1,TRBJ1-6,CASRPDRENSPLHF,TGTGCCAGCAGGCCTGACAGGGAGAATTCACCCCTCCACTTT
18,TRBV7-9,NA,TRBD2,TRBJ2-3,CASSLGLAGGTRTDTQYF,TGTGCCAGCAGCTTAGGACTAGCGGGGGGAACTCGCACAGATACGCAGTATTTT
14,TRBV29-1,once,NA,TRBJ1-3,CSVEGATLGNTIYF,TGCAGCGTAGAGGGTGCAACGCTTGGAAACACCATATATTTT
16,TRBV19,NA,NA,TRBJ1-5,CASSPSGVYSNQPQHF,TGTGCCAGTAGCCCCTCCGGGGTTTATAGCAATCAGCCCCAGCATTTT
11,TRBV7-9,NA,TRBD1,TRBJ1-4,CASAGGEKLFF,TGTGCCAGCGCAGGGGGAGAAAAACTGTTTTTT
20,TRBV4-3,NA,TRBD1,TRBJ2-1,CASSQDWGTALTWGFNEQFF,TGCGCCAGCAGCCAAGACTGGGGGACAGCACTCACGTGGGGATTCAATGAGCAGTTCTTC
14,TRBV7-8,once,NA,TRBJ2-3,CASRRDTFTDTQYF,TGTGCCAGCAGACGGGACACTTTCACAGATACGCAGTATTTT
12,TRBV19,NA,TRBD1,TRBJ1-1,CASSAQGTEAFF,TGTGCCAGTAGTGCACAGGGGACTGAAGCTTTCTTT
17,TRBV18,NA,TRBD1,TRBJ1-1,CASSPRTGGFMNTEAFF,TGTGCCAGCTCTCCTCGGACAGGGGGTTTCATGAACACTGAAGCTTTCTTT
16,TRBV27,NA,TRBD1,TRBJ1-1,CASSSRYRTGGTEAFF,TGTGCCAGCAGCTCAAGATATCGGACAGGGGGAACTGAAGCTTTCTTT
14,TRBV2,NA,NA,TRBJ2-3,CATTRVLTTDTQYF,TGTGCCACCACCAGGGTCTTAACCACAGATACGCAGTATTTT
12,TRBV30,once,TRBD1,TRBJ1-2,CALSGQGVGYTF,TGTGCCTTATCGGGACAGGGGGTCGGCTACACCTTC
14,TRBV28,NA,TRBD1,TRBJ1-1,CASSGDREVTEAFF,TGTGCCAGCAGTGGGGACAGGGAGGTAACTGAAGCTTTCTTT
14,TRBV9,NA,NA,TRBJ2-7,CASSVGQGTHEQYF,TGTGCCAGCAGCGTCGGCCAGGGAACCCACGAGCAGTACTTC
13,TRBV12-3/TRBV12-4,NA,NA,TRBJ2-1,CASSPAQGNEQFF,TGTGCCAGCAGTCCGGCCCAGGGGAATGAGCAGTTCTTC
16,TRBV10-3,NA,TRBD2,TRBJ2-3,CAIRSGGLSSTDTQYF,TGTGCCATCAGAAGCGGGGGCCTGTCTAGCACAGATACGCAGTATTTT
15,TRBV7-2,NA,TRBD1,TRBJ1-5,CASSLVGQGGQPQHF,TGTGCCAGCAGCTTAGTGGGACAGGGAGGTCAGCCCCAGCATTTT
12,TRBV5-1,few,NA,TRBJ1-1,CASSRDLAEAFF,TGCGCCAGCAGTCGAGACTTAGCTGAAGCTTTCTTT
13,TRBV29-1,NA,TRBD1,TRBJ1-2,CSVEGQGAAGYTF,TGCAGCGTTGAGGGACAGGGGGCTGCCGGCTACACCTTC
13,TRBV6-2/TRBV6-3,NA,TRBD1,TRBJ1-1,CASSYAGGTEAFF,TGTGCCAGCAGTTACGCAGGGGGCACTGAAGCTTTCTTT
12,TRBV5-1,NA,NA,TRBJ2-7,CASSPDRSEQYF,TGCGCCAGCAGCCCTGACAGGTCCGAGCAGTACTTC
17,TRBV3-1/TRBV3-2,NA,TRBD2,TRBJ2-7,CASSRSSGGAKTYEQYF,TGTGCCAGCAGCCGGTCTAGCGGGGGGGCGAAGACCTACGAGCAGTACTTC
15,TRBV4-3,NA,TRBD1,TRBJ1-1,CASSQEARGQAEAFF,TGCGCCAGCAGCCAAGAAGCCAGGGGGCAGGCTGAAGCTTTCTTT
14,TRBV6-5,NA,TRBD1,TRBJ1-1,CATQEGTGVVEAFF,TGTGCCACTCAAGAAGGGACAGGGGTAGTTGAAGCTTTCTTT
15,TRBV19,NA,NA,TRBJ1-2,CASSNRTGRFYGYTF,TGTGCCAGTAGTAATCGGACGGGGAGGTTCTATGGCTACACCTTC